The sequence of this TCR beta chain was determined in a study of T cell changes during pregnancy in multiple sclerosis. Germline CDR1 reads SGHTA; CDR2 reads FQGNSA. The CDR3 spans 15 residues. V lost 6 bases, J lost 4 bases, and 16 bases lay in between. Assay: immunoSEQ multiplex PCR; the TCRdb copy retains only in-frame clones and omits some. The sample consists of tens of thousands of clones, approximately 90% of them appearing once. The receptor was derived from a female donor with multiple sclerosis, enrolled in a pregnancy study. The sequenced sample was peripheral blood, obtained in the second trimester of pregnancy. The chain links TRBV7-2 to TRBJ1-3; maybe TRBD1 (6 bases). CDR3 in DNA: TGTGCCAGCAGTCAGTTTGCAGGGGCCGGAAACACCATATATTTT. It encodes CASSQFAGAGNTIYF.